The 17 T cell receptor beta chains below come from one sample, sequenced in a study of CDR3 diversity in severe acne. TCRdb re-analysed the PCR reads in MiXCR, keeping a single row per CDR3 protein. Of about 93,000 distinct CDR3 sequences listed, 45% to 55% are singletons. Material for sequencing was blood. These receptor sequences come from a male donor in good health, serving as a control.

This rearrangement joins TRBV7-9 to TRBJ1-2; TRBD1 might be the D (5 bases). V was clipped by 6 bases and J by 4 bases, with 12 bases between them. Per the germline V gene, CDR1 is SEHNR and CDR2 is FQNEAQ (reference sequence). CDR3 length: 13 amino acids. The CDR3 sequence is CASSVRGGYGYTF. The CDR3 DNA sequence: TGTGCCAGCAGTGTTCGGGGCGGCTATGGCTACACCTTC.

The V gene is TRBV29-1, the J gene TRBJ2-7; no clear D. V lost 5 bases, J lost 3 bases, and 17 bases lay in between. CDR1 is SQVTM and CDR2 is ANQGSEA in the germline V gene. The CDR3 is 14 residues long. This chain's CDR3 is CSVIAHGTNYEQYF. DNA for the CDR3: TGCAGCGTTATTGCCCACGGAACGAACTACGAGCAGTACTTC.

The rearrangement uses TRBV7-3 and TRBJ2-7; TRBD2 aligns across 9 bases. Germline CDR1 is SGHTA and CDR2 is FQGTGA. V lost 2 bases, J lost 5 bases, and 4 bases stayed unmatched. The CDR3 loop spans 14 amino acids. The CDR3 sequence: CASSLAGGPHEQYF. CDR3 nucleotide sequence: TGTGCCAGCAGCTTAGCGGGAGGGCCCCACGAGCAGTACTTC. The full variable domain, in which reference TRBV7-3 and TRBJ2-7 provide the parts outside the CDR3, is GAGVSQTPSNKVTEKGKYVELRCDPISGHTALYWYRQSLGQGPEFLIYFQGTGAADDSGLPNDRFFAVRPEGSVSTLKIQRTERGDSAVYLCASSLAGGPHEQYFGPGTRLTVT.

This chain uses TRBV6-1 with TRBJ2-7; 16 positions match TRBD2. The J call may be in error: the DNA end matches TRBJ2-1 better. The CDR3 loop spans 17 amino acids. Germline V gives CDR1 MNHNS, CDR2 SASEGT. CDR3 loop: CASSAAGLAGGPGEQFF. The CDR3 DNA reads TGTGCCAGCAGTGCAGCGGGACTAGCGGGAGGGCCGGGTGAGCAGTTCTTC.

This clonotype was counted many times. The chain uses TRBV10-3 and TRBJ1-2, with 7 bases aligning to TRBD1. Trimming removed 7 bases from V and 0 bases from J; junction bases left unmatched: 5. CDR1 ENHRY and CDR2 SYGVKD come from the germline V gene. This CDR3 has 14 residues. The CDR3 sequence is CAITSGTANYGYTF. The DNA of the CDR3 is TGTGCCATCACCTCCGGGACAGCTAACTATGGCTACACCTTC.

This sequence joins TRBV29-1 and TRBJ2-7, with no clear D. The CDR3 contains 14 residues. Trimming removed 0 bases at V and 3 bases at J, with 12 bases between. Germline V gene sequence: CDR1 SQVTM, CDR2 ANQGSEA. CDR3: CSVEDPSGDYEQYF. CDR3 nucleotides: TGCAGCGTTGAAGATCCCTCAGGAGACTACGAGCAGTACTTC.

This clonotype was found a few times. The chain links TRBV25-1 to TRBJ2-7; 10 bases are a match to TRBD2. Germline V gives CDR1 MGHDK, CDR2 SYGVNS. V gave up 9 bases and J gave up 3 bases; unmatched junction bases: 14. The CDR3 has 16 residues. The CDR3 reads CASEKMSSGSNYEQYF. The CDR3 coding sequence is TGTGCCAGTGAAAAAATGTCTAGCGGGAGTAACTACGAGCAGTACTTC.

This clonotype occurred many times. This rearrangement joins TRBV5-1 to TRBJ2-1; 8 positions match TRBD2. The CDR3 runs 15 residues. Trimming removed 4 bases from V and 0 bases from J; junction bases left unmatched: 3. Germline CDR1 is SGHRS and CDR2 is YFSETQ. CDR3 DNA sequence: TGCGCCAGCAGCCCGGGGGGGAGCTCCTACAATGAGCAGTTCTTC. It codes for CASSPGGSSYNEQFF.

The rearrangement links TRBV2 to TRBJ1-4; D ambiguous. Looked up from germline, CDR1 is SNHLY and CDR2 is FYNNEI. The CDR3 has 14 residues. V gave up 7 bases and J gave up 0 bases, with 9 bases separating them. The CDR3 DNA is TGTGCCAGCAAGCAAGGTTCAACTAATGAAAAACTGTTTTTT. This translates into CASKQGSTNEKLFF.

This chain uses TRBV2 with TRBJ2-3; 9 bases map to TRBD2. This CDR3 contains 15 residues. Germline V gene lookup returns CDR1 SNHLY and CDR2 FYNNEI. The J segment lost 2 bases and the V segment lost 7 bases, leaving 7 bases of the junction unmatched. The CDR3 coding sequence is TGTGCCAGCACCCTAGCGGGACTACCCACAGATACGCAGTATTTT. Encoded protein: CASTLAGLPTDTQYF.

On this clonotype: A read error may produce the germline difference seen at one junction end. This rearrangement joins TRBV7-2 to TRBJ2-5, with D perhaps TRBD2 (6 bases). From germline, CDR1 is SGHTA and CDR2 FQGNSA. The CDR3 is 13 residues long. CDR3 in amino acids: CASSLAVLETQYF. In DNA form, the CDR3 reads TGTGCCAGCAGTTTAGCGGTCTTGGAGACCCAGTACTTC.

This chain links TRBV7-2 with TRBJ1-1, with 7 bases fitting TRBD1. Germline loops: CDR1 SGHTA, CDR2 FQGNSA. This CDR3 is built from 14 residues. V shed 6 bases and J 2 bases; nucleotides not matched to a gene: 6. CDR3 bases: TGTGCCAGCAGTTGGGACAGCGGTAACACTGAAGCTTTCTTT. It translates to CASSWDSGNTEAFF.

The J gene is TRBJ2-3, the V gene TRBV24-1; 15 bases are a match to TRBD2. After removal of 0 bases from V and 4 bases from J, the junction contained 10 bases not matched to a gene. The CDR3 is 20 residues long. CDR1 and CDR2 from the germline V gene are KGHDR and SFDVKD. The CDR3 DNA sequence: TGTGCCACCAGTGATTTGCGGACTAGCGGGAGGGCCAGTCTAGCAGATACGCAGTATTTT. As protein: CATSDLRTSGRASLADTQYF.

The chain has TRBV9 and TRBJ2-5, with 7 bases fitting TRBD2. Per germline, CDR1 SGDLS and CDR2 YYNGEE. V gave up 3 bases and J gave up 0 bases; unmatched junction bases: 5. The CDR3 runs to 15 residues. The CDR3, as DNA: TGTGCCAGCAGCGGATTTAGCGGGTACCAAGAGACCCAGTACTTC. Amino acids: CASSGFSGYQETQYF.

This clonotype appeared a single time. This chain connects TRBV19 to TRBJ1-4, with unresolved D. V was shortened by 6 bases and J by 7 bases, with 15 bases between the two germline ends. The CDR3 consists of 14 residues. CDR1 LNHDA and CDR2 SQIVND come from the germline V gene (reference sequence). CDR3 loop: CASRLTGFREKLFF. DNA for the CDR3: TGTGCCAGTAGATTGACTGGGTTCCGTGAAAAACTGTTTTTT.

This rearrangement joins TRBV24-1 to TRBJ2-7; 7 bases match TRBD2. From germline, CDR1 is KGHDR and CDR2 SFDVKD. V lost 5 bases and J lost 3; bases outside the gene matches: 6. The CDR3 spans 14 residues. The CDR3 sequence is CATSARERDYEQYF. The CDR3 DNA sequence: TGTGCCACCAGTGCTAGGGAGCGGGACTACGAGCAGTACTTC.

By share of the sample, this clonotype is medium-sized. This chain links TRBV2 with TRBJ1-6, with D perhaps TRBD1 (5 bases). Trimming pared 5 bases from V and 0 bases from J, leaving 11 bases between. There are 16 residues in the CDR3. Germline V gives CDR1 SNHLY, CDR2 FYNNEI. The CDR3 region has the DNA TGTGCCAGCAGTCGTGACAGAACCTCCTATAATTCACCCCTCCACTTT. This encodes CASSRDRTSYNSPLHF.